The rows below give T cell receptor beta chains drawn from one sample of a study of blood T cell dynamics during melanoma immunotherapy. Sequenced by immunoSEQ multiplex PCR; TCRdb stores in-frame clones only, minus some. The data hold some 11,000 clones, with 75% to 90% observed a single time. Sequenced material: blood, taken from a patient treated with checkpoint blockade. Source of these receptors: a human donor with melanoma. CDR3s include the opening cysteine and the closing phenylalanine or tryptophan. Each record gives: J gene, V gene, CDR3 protein.

TRBJ1-6,TRBV4-1,CASSQVHPAYNSPLHF
TRBJ1-5,TRBV15,CATSRVGGGRLGDQPQHF
TRBJ2-2,TRBV10-1,CASSDANRDGGELFF
TRBJ2-6,TRBV5-4,CASSLGGAGANVLTF
TRBJ1-1,TRBV7-9,CASSKQVNTEAFF
TRBJ2-3,TRBV6-4,CASSGQGAPTDTQYF
TRBJ1-2,TRBV28,CASSSSGQKFKGYTF
TRBJ2-6,TRBV19,CASSMEGPGANVLTF
TRBJ2-6,TRBV6-6,CASRKGGESGANVLTF
TRBJ1-1,TRBV5-5,CASSPQGGTEAFF
TRBJ2-2,TRBV6-1,CASSVDGNTGELFF
TRBJ1-6,TRBV28,CASSPPGGQGASPLHF
TRBJ2-3,TRBV28,CASSPARVRQYF
TRBJ1-1,TRBV7-6,CASSPTTYRTNTEAFF
TRBJ2-5,TRBV7-2,CASSSPRNGETQYF
TRBJ1-5,TRBV19,CASSIEGALFYSNQPQHF
TRBJ1-4,TRBV4-1,CASSPAGQGFEKLFF
TRBJ1-1,TRBV7-9,CASSQQGEGTEAFF
TRBJ1-4,TRBV20-1,CSAIKGASLFF
TRBJ2-1,TRBV7-9,CASSSPLQYNEQFF
TRBJ2-7,TRBV5-4,CASSLAGLGSGEQYF
TRBJ1-6,TRBV7-8,CASSRGTGGAGPNSPLHF
TRBJ1-1,TRBV20-1,CSAIRDSEAFF
TRBJ1-3,TRBV5-1,CASSLEGVSGNTIYF
TRBJ2-1,TRBV6-1,CASSEGQVHNEQFF
TRBJ2-1,TRBV18,CASSPLPIAGGYYNEQFF
TRBJ1-1,TRBV7-2,CASSLGGRAEAFF
TRBJ2-3,TRBV7-2,CASSLRYSSTDTQYF
TRBJ1-5,TRBV5-5,CASSFHVSMGAGQPQHF
TRBJ2-1,TRBV6-1,CASSAGGSYNEQFF
TRBJ2-3,TRBV20-1,CSASFRDTQYF
TRBJ1-1,TRBV6-6,CASSYPGQGANTEAFF
TRBJ1-2,TRBV7-8,CASSVGQNYGYTF
TRBJ2-5,TRBV7-9,CASSRLNRQETQYF
TRBJ2-5,TRBV9,CASSPRSRGLETQYF
TRBJ1-5,TRBV30,CAWSRAALGGQPQHF
TRBJ2-3,TRBV19,CASSIGAGDLSAQYF